This T cell receptor (beta chain) was observed in a study of blood T cell repertoires in COVID-19. For the study at large: The United States, Italy and Spain were the sources of the acute and convalescent COVID-19 samples. T cells, B-cell-depleted T cells, or PBMCs supplied cDNA or gDNA.

This clone was found once. The method was immunoSEQ multiplex PCR; TCRdb's version includes in-frame clones alone and lacks a portion of them. Of 250,000 or so clones listed, about 91% are singletons. Recruitment covered about 26 US areas and drew participants whose ages spanned roughly 18 to 100 years. Sequenced material: PBMCs or T cells enriched from blood (not recorded which). This TCR was sampled from a man in his forties who had been exposed to COVID-19.

The CDR3: CASSISIPGNQPQHF. CDR3 DNA: TGTGCCAGTAGTATAAGCATCCCGGGCAATCAGCCCCAGCATTTT. The chain is built from TRBV19 and TRBJ1-5; unclear D gene. V was cut by 2 bases and J by 2 bases, with 10 bases left in between. The germline CDR1 and CDR2 sequences are LNHDA and SQIVND (reference sequence). The CDR3 is 15 residues long.